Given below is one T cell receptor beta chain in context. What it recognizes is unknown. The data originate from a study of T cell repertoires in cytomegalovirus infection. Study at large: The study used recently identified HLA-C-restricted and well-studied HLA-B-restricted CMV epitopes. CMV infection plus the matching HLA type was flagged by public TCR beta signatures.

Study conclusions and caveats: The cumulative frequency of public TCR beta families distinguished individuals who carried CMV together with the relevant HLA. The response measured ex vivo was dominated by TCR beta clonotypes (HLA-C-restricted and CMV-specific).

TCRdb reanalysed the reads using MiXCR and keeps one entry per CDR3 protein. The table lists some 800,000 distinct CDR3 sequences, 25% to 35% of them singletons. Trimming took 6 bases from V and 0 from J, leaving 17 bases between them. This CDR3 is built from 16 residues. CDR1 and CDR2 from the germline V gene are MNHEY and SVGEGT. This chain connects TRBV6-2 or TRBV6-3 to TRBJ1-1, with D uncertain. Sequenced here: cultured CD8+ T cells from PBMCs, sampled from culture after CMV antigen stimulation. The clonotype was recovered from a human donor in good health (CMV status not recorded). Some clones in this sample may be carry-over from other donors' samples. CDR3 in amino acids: CASSLQRLQMNTEAFF. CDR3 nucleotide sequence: TGTGCCAGCAGCCTTCAGAGACTACAAATGAACACTGAAGCTTTCTTT.